The TCR beta chain described here comes from a study of control samples from healthy donors and cancer patients. The protocol was immunoSEQ multiplex PCR, while the TCRdb copy is restricted to in-frame clones and leaves out a portion. The data contain tens of thousands of clones, 85% of them seen just once; the ten biggest clones take up more than 15%. Trimming removed 2 bases from V and 5 bases from J, with 20 bases in between. This CDR3 spans 17 amino acids. The V gene's germline CDR1 is KGHDR and CDR2 SFDVKD. The chain uses TRBV24-1 and TRBJ1-2, with D possibly being TRBD1 (5 bases). Source material: blood. The TCR originated in a man aged 25 to 40 in good health. For the CDR3, the DNA is TGTGCCACCAGTGATTCAATCCCGGGACCGGGAGGATATGGCTACACCTTC. It is translated as CATSDSIPGPGGYGYTF.